One and the same sample provided the 23 T cell receptor beta chains below, sequenced in a study of glioma-infiltrating T cells. The iRepertoire nested amplicon-rescue multiplex PCR amplified TCR alpha and beta CDR3s from RNA. From the multiplex PCR reads, TCRdb called clonotypes with MiXCR, one entry per CDR3 protein. This sample yields about 130,000 distinct CDR3 sequences, of which approximately 24% are seen a single time; 25% to 30% belongs to the top ten. Material for sequencing was glioma tissue, nonneoplastic brain tissue, or PBMCs (not recorded which). These receptors were taken from a human donor with low-grade glioma or glioblastoma, undergoing nonglioma brain surgery, or in good health (not recorded which).

This clonotype occurred many times. This chain joins TRBV6-1 and TRBJ1-5; possibly TRBD1 for D (5 bases). The CDR3 has 15 residues. From germline, CDR1 is MNHNS and CDR2 SASEGT. V was pared by 0 bases and J by 4 bases, with 10 bases between. The CDR3 nucleotides read TGTGCCAGCAGTGAAGCAGGAGGGACGAATCAGCCCCAGCATTTT. Residues: CASSEAGGTNQPQHF.

This clonotype was seen many times. V and J are TRBV27 and TRBJ1-6; D uncertain. Germline V gene sequence: CDR1 MNHEY, CDR2 SMNVEV (reference sequence). V was cut by 6 bases and J by 8 bases, with 17 bases left in between. This CDR3 region has 15 residues. The CDR3 reads CASRSAWAGDSPLHF. In DNA, the CDR3 is TGTGCCAGCAGATCCGCTTGGGCCGGGGATTCACCCCTCCACTTT.

This clonotype was recorded many times. This chain joins TRBV20-1 and TRBJ2-3; D is perhaps TRBD2 (6 bases). Germline CDR1 and CDR2: DFQATT and SNEGSKA (reference sequence). Trimming pared 0 bases from V and 4 bases from J, leaving 14 bases between. CDR3 length: 15 amino acids. CDR3 loop: CSARDPLARSDTQYF. The DNA for the CDR3 is TGCAGTGCTAGAGATCCGCTAGCGAGGTCAGATACGCAGTATTTT.

This clonotype was recorded once. V is TRBV6-8 and J is TRBJ1-5; the D is unclear. Germline V CDR1 and CDR2: MNHGY, SAAAGT. The CDR3 is 15 amino acids. The ends were cut back, 2 bases at V and 4 bases at J, with 12 bases in the middle. CDR3 sequence: CASSYGIAQNQPQHF. Written as DNA, the CDR3 is TGTGCCAGCAGTTACGGCATCGCCCAAAATCAGCCCCAGCATTTT.

This clonotype was found many times. V is TRBV6-1 and J is TRBJ2-5; TRBD1 is a possible D gene (5 bases). This CDR3 contains 14 residues. Looked up from germline, CDR1 is MNHNS and CDR2 is SASEGT. Trimming cost V 6 bases and J 2 bases, with 13 bases left between them. The DNA of the CDR3 is TGTGCCAGCAGCACTTACAGGAAACAAGAGACCCAGTACTTC. This codes for CASSTYRKQETQYF.

This clonotype was recorded a few times. This chain uses TRBV20-1 with TRBJ2-2; D may match TRBD1 or TRBD2 (5 bases each). Trimming removed 0 bases at V and 6 bases at J, with 14 bases between. The CDR3 consists of 15 residues. Germline loops: CDR1 DFQATT, CDR2 SNEGSKA (reference sequence). The CDR3 loop reads CSARDRGALPGELFF. DNA for the CDR3: TGCAGTGCTAGAGATCGAGGGGCCCTGCCCGGGGAGCTGTTTTTT.

This rearrangement joins TRBV6-6 to TRBJ1-1; weak D call: TRBD1 (5 bases). Trimming removed 0 bases at V and 5 bases at J, with 13 bases between. Germline V lookup: CDR1 MNHNY, CDR2 SVGAGI (reference sequence). The CDR3 is 15 amino acids. The DNA of the CDR3 is TGTGCCAGCAGTTACTCGGGGCTGGGAGGTACTGAAGCTTTCTTT. Its translation: CASSYSGLGGTEAFF.

The V call is TRBV19, the J call TRBJ2-1, with D tentatively TRBD1 (6 bases). The ends were cut back, 5 bases at V and 7 bases at J, with 12 bases in the middle. The CDR3 runs 13 residues. Germline V lookup: CDR1 LNHDA, CDR2 SQIVND (reference sequence). This CDR3 is CASSQQGWNEQFF. The CDR3 nucleotides are TGTGCCAGTAGTCAACAGGGTTGGAATGAGCAGTTCTTC.

At least ten counts were recorded for this clonotype. This chain links TRBV7-9 with TRBJ1-5, with 9 nucleotides matching TRBD1. The junction had 4 bases not matched to a gene; V was cut back by 1 base and J by 3 bases. Germline V gene lookup returns CDR1 SEHNR and CDR2 FQNEAQ (reference sequence). The CDR3 runs to 16 residues. As DNA, the CDR3 is TGTGCCAGCAGCTTAGGGACAGGGGCTTTCAATCAGCCCCAGCATTTT. Translated: CASSLGTGAFNQPQHF. The full variable domain, its missing parts supplied by reference TRBV7-9 and TRBJ1-5, is DTGVSQNPRHKITKRGQNVTFRCDPISEHNRLYWYRQTLGQGPEFLTYFQNEAQLEKSRLLSDRFSAERPKGSFSTLEIQRTEQGDSAMYLCASSLGTGAFNQPQHFGDGTRLSIL.

This clonotype was seen a handful of times. This chain joins TRBV5-4 and TRBJ1-5; D gene ambiguous. The V and J ends lost 4 bases and 3 bases respectively, with 11 bases between them. Germline V CDR1 and CDR2: SGHNT, YYREEE (reference sequence). The CDR3 runs to 14 residues. The DNA for the CDR3 is TGTGCCAGCAGCGCAGCGGGAATCAATCAGCCCCAGCATTTT. Its translation is CASSAAGINQPQHF.

This clonotype was seen a handful of times. The V gene is TRBV24-1, the J gene TRBJ2-1, with D possibly TRBD1 on 6 matching bases. Per germline, CDR1 KGHDR and CDR2 SFDVKD. The CDR3 extends over 15 amino acids. Trimming took 5 bases from V and 0 from J, leaving 10 bases between them. CDR3 sequence (DNA): TGTGCCACCAGTGGGGACACCTCCTCCTACAATGAGCAGTTCTTC. Its translation is CATSGDTSSYNEQFF.

The V and J genes are TRBV28 and TRBJ2-7, with D tentatively TRBD1 or TRBD2 (6 bases each). The CDR3 extends over 13 amino acids. Germline values: CDR1 MDHEN, CDR2 SYDVKM. The germline V and J ends were trimmed by 5 bases and 11 bases, with 19 bases remaining between them. In DNA form, the CDR3 reads TGTGCCAGCAGTCCAAGGAGGGGGGCTTACGAGTACGTC. Its protein product is CASSPRRGAYEYV.

Concerning this clonotype: A much larger clone sits a single nucleotide away, making a read error possible. No conserved phenylalanine or tryptophan is present at the end of the CDR3, so a read error is the likely explanation. The chain uses TRBV6-1 and TRBJ1-2; D gene unclear. The CDR3 covers 13 residues. V was shortened by 6 bases and J by 4 bases, with 12 bases between the two germline ends. Per germline, CDR1 MNHNS and CDR2 SASEGT. CDR3: CASRTAGSYGYTL. Written as DNA, the CDR3 is TGTGCCAGCAGAACCGCTGGGAGCTATGGCTACACCCTC.

This clonotype was counted at least ten times. This chain uses TRBV20-1 with TRBJ2-3; 8 positions match TRBD1. The trim removed 6 bases at V and 5 bases at J, leaving 10 bases unmatched. Per germline, CDR1 DFQATT and CDR2 SNEGSKA (reference sequence). The CDR3 runs to 14 residues. The CDR3 reads CSAADRGALDTQYF. The CDR3 nucleotides read TGCAGTGCCGCTGACAGGGGCGCTTTAGATACGCAGTATTTT.

Ten or more counts support this clonotype. This chain connects TRBV6-1 to TRBJ1-5, with 7 bases lining up with TRBD1. The CDR3 runs 13 residues. Germline loops: CDR1 MNHNS, CDR2 SASEGT. Trimming at V came to 2 bases and at J to 11 bases, leaving 6 bases not matched to a gene. CDR3 region: CASSELTGVSQHF. The CDR3 nucleotides read TGTGCCAGCAGTGAACTAACAGGGGTGTCCCAGCATTTT.

The rearrangement uses TRBV11-2 and TRBJ2-1, with D unresolved. The V gene lost 4 bases and the J gene lost 2 bases, with 9 bases spanning the gap. The CDR3 loop spans 14 amino acids. Germline-derived CDR1 and CDR2 are SGHAT and FQNNGV. CDR3 in amino acids: CASSSDTPYNEQFF. CDR3 nucleotide sequence: TGTGCCAGCAGCTCCGACACACCCTACAATGAGCAGTTCTTC. Variable domain in full (rest from reference TRBV11-2 and TRBJ2-1): EAGVAQSPRYKIIEKRQSVAFWCNPISGHATLYWYQQILGQGPKLLIQFQNNGVVDDSQLPKDRFSAERLKGVDSTLKIQPAKLEDSAVYLCASSSDTPYNEQFFGPGTRLTVL.

The chain recombines TRBV24-1 with TRBJ2-2; 9 bases align to TRBD1. The junction had 9 bases not matched to a gene; V was cut back by 9 bases and J by 5 bases. The CDR3 is 15 amino acids. CDR1 is KGHDR and CDR2 is SFDVKD in the germline V gene. The CDR3 sequence is CATRPGQGTTGELFF. For the CDR3, the DNA is TGTGCCACCCGACCGGGACAGGGAACGACCGGGGAGCTGTTTTTT.

The chain uses TRBV2 and TRBJ2-2; 12 positions match TRBD2. Germline V gives CDR1 SNHLY, CDR2 FYNNEI. The trim removed 6 bases at V and 4 bases at J, leaving 3 bases unmatched. The CDR3 is 15 residues long. CDR3 bases: TGTGCCAGCAGGGGGACTAGCGGGTCCACCGGGGAGCTGTTTTTT. Its translation: CASRGTSGSTGELFF.

The chain uses TRBV6-1 and TRBJ2-7; unclear D gene. Germline loops: CDR1 MNHNS, CDR2 SASEGT. This CDR3 is built from 14 residues. CDR3 nucleotide sequence: TGTGCCCGCAGTATGTCACCGAGACAAGGGGAGCAGTACGTC. Its translation is CARSMSPRQGEQYV.

This clonotype was counted ten times or more. DNA for the CDR3: TGTGCCAGCAGCTTAGTTATACAGGGCCGCTCCTACAATGAGCAGTTCTTC. Translating gives CASSLVIQGRSYNEQFF. The chain employs TRBV7-2 and TRBJ2-1, with D maybe TRBD1 (6 bases). Germline CDR1 and CDR2: SGHTA and FQGNSA. Trimming removed 1 base at V and 0 bases at J, with 13 bases between. This CDR3 has 17 residues.

The CDR3: CASSTNHAPNSPLHF. The CDR3 DNA reads as TGTGCCAGCAGTACAAACCACGCCCCAAATTCACCCCTCCACTTT. V gene TRBV27 combines with J gene TRBJ1-6; D is ambiguous. Between the trimmed V and J ends, which lost 5 bases and 7 bases, there was a span of 15 bases. The CDR3 spans 15 residues. Germline CDR1 MNHEY, CDR2 SMNVEV (reference sequence).

This clonotype was detected many times. The J gene is TRBJ2-1, the V gene TRBV20-1; 9 nucleotides agree with TRBD1. Germline V gives CDR1 DFQATT, CDR2 SNEGSKA (reference sequence). CDR3 length: 15 amino acids. V trimming: 3 bases; J trimming: 4 bases; junction bases outside the gene matches: 7. The CDR3 region has the DNA TGCAGTGCTAGTGTCCAGGACAGGGGATACAATGAGCAGTTCTTC. Protein product: CSASVQDRGYNEQFF.

V is TRBV24-1 and J is TRBJ1-5, with D unresolved. The CDR3 covers 17 residues. In germline, CDR1 is KGHDR, CDR2 SFDVKD. Trimming took 2 bases from V and 0 from J, leaving 13 bases between them. The CDR3 protein is CATSDSTASLSNQPQHF. CDR3 nucleotides: TGTGCCACCAGTGATTCGACCGCCTCCCTTAGCAATCAGCCCCAGCATTTT.